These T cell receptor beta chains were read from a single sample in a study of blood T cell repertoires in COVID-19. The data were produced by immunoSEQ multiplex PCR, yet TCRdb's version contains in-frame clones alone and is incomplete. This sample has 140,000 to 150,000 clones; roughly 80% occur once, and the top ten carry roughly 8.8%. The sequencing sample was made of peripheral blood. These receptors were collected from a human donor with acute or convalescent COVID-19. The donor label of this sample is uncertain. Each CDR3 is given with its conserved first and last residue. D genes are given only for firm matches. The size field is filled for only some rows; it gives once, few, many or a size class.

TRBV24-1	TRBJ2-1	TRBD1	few	TGTGCCACCAGGCCGGGACAGGGATTGTACAATGAGCAGTTCTTC	CATRPGQGLYNEQFF
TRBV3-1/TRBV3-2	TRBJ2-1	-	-	TGTGCCAGCAGCCAAAAGCAGGCCAAAGGCAATGAGCAGTTCTTC	CASSQKQAKGNEQFF
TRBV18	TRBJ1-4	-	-	TGTGCCAGCTCGCCCACAGGGCCTGAAAAACTGTTTTTT	CASSPTGPEKLFF
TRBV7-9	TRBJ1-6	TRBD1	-	TGTGCCAGCAGCTTAGAACAGGGGAATAATTCACCCCTCCACTTT	CASSLEQGNNSPLHF
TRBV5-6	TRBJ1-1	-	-	TGTGCCAGCAGCTTCTACCGGGGAGGGAAGAACACTGAAGCTTTCTTT	CASSFYRGGKNTEAFF
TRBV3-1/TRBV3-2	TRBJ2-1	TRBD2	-	TGTGCCAGCAGCCACAGACTAGCGGGGGGCAATGAGCAGTTCTTC	CASSHRLAGGNEQFF
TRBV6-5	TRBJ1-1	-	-	TGTGCCAGCAGCCTTTCCGCGGGGACTGCTGAAGCTTTCTTT	CASSLSAGTAEAFF
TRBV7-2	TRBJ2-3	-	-	TGTGCCAGCAGCTTGAGTGATACGCAGTATTTT	CASSLSDTQYF
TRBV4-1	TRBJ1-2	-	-	TGCGCCAGCAGCCAAGGAGTGAGGGACTATGGCTACACCTTC	CASSQGVRDYGYTF
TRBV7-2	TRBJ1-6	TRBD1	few	TGTGCCAGCAGCTTTCGGACAGGGAATAATTCACCCCTCCACTTT	CASSFRTGNNSPLHF
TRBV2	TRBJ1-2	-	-	TGTGCCAGCGGGGAACCAGGGGCTCACTATGGCTACACCTTC	CASGEPGAHYGYTF
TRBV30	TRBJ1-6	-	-	TGTGCCTCACGACAGCTCTTAGGAGATTCACCCCTCCACTTT	CASRQLLGDSPLHF
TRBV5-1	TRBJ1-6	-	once	TGCGCCAGCAGCTTGGCCGCGGGGTCCTATAATTCACCCCTCCACTTT	CASSLAAGSYNSPLHF
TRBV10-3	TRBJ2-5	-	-	TGTGCCATCAGTGAGTCGACAGGAGTGGGAGAGACCCAGTACTTC	CAISESTGVGETQYF
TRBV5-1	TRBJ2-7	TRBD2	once	TGCGCCCGCAGCTTGGGCGGGGGGGTGTCCTACGAGCAGTACTTC	CARSLGGGVSYEQYF
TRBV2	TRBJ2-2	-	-	TGTGCCAGCACGAGGGTTTCAACCGGGGAGCTGTTTTTT	CASTRVSTGELFF
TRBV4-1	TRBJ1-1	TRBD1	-	TGCGCCAGCAGCCGAGGGACAGCGAACACTGAAGCTTTCTTT	CASSRGTANTEAFF
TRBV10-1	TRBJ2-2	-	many	TGCGCCAGCAGTGAGTCCGGCACCGGGGAGCTGTTTTTT	CASSESGTGELFF
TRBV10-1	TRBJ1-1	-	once	TGCGCCAGCAGTGAGGACAGAATGGGTGAAGCTTTCTTT	CASSEDRMGEAFF
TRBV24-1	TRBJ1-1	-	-	TGTGCCACCTCTGGGGGATTGGGAGGCACTGAAGCTTTCTTT	CATSGGLGGTEAFF
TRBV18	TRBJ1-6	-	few	TGTGCCAGCTCACCGGAACAGGCTAATAATTCACCCCTCCACTTT	CASSPEQANNSPLHF
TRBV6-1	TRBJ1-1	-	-	TGTGCCAGCAGTGAAGCTGACCCTCGGGGGAAAGCTTTCTTT	CASSEADPRGKAFF
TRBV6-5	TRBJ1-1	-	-	TGTGCCAGCACCCAGCCCGGCGGGACTGAAGCTTTCTTT	CASTQPGGTEAFF
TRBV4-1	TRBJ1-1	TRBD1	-	TGCGCCAGCAGCCTCGACAGGGGGAGTCACACTGAAGCTTTCTTT	CASSLDRGSHTEAFF
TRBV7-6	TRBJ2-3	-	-	TGTGCCAGCAGCTTAGGGCGGGCAGCCCCACGGGCGCAGTATTTT	CASSLGRAAPRAQYF
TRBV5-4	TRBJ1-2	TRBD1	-	TGTGCCAGCAGCGCTAGGGACAGGAGAAACTATGGCTACACCTTC	CASSARDRRNYGYTF
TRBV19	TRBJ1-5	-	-	TGTGCCAGTACTCATGGGCAGGGTCAGCCCCAGCATTTT	CASTHGQGQPQHF
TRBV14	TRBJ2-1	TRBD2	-	TGTGCCAGCAGCCAATTCAGGACTAGCTTCGACAATGAGCAGTTCTTC	CASSQFRTSFDNEQFF
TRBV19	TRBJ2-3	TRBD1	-	TGTGCCAGTAGTATAGGGACAGGGGGCCCAGATACGCAGTATTTT	CASSIGTGGPDTQYF
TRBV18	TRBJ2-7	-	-	TGTGCCAGCTCACCAATCGGCAGGGCGCGCGAGCAGTACTTC	CASSPIGRAREQYF
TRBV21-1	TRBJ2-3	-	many	TGTGCCAGCAGCAAAGATCAGGGGCAAGGCGGAGATACGCAGTATTTT	CASSKDQGQGGDTQYF
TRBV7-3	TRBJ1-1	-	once	TGTGCCAGCAGCCCCCGCGGAGGCTCTGAAGCTTTCTTT	CASSPRGGSEAFF
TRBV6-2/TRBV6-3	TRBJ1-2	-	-	TGTGCCAGCAGTTACTCAAGGGGCTATGGCTACACCTTC	CASSYSRGYGYTF
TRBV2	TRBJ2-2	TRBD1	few	TGTGCCAGCAGGCCCAGGGGGCTCACGGGCACCGGGGAGCTGTTTTTT	CASRPRGLTGTGELFF
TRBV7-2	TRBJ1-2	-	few	TGTGCCAGCAGCTTATTACCCGGGTATGGCTACACCTTC	CASSLLPGYGYTF
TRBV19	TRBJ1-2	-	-	TGTGCCAGTAGTATGGAAGGAGGGAATCATAACTATGGCTACACCTTC	CASSMEGGNHNYGYTF
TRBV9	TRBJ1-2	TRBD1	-	TGTGCCAGCAGCGCCTCAGGGGGCGCTGAATATGGCTACACCTTC	CASSASGGAEYGYTF
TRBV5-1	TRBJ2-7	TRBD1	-	TGCGCCAGCAGCTCCCGGGACAGGGTGAAGGACGAGCAGTACTTC	CASSSRDRVKDEQYF
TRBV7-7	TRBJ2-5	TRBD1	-	TGTGCCAGCAGCTTAGGTAGGGGGCTTTTGGAGACCCAGTACTTC	CASSLGRGLLETQYF
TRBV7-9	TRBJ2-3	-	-	TGTGCCAGCAGCCGATGGGGGCTAGACATCACAGATACGCAGTATTTT	CASSRWGLDITDTQYF
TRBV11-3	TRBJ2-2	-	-	TGTGCCAGCAGCCCCGGGACATCGAACACCGGGGAGCTGTTTTTT	CASSPGTSNTGELFF
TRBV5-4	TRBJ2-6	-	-	TGTGCCAGCAGACCGGGACACCTTACATCTGGGGCCAACGTCCTGACTTTC	CASRPGHLTSGANVLTF
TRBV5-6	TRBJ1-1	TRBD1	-	TGTGCCAGCAGTTCGGACAGGGTAATAGTTAGGACTGAAGCTTTCTTT	CASSSDRVIVRTEAFF
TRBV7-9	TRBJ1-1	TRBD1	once	TGTGCCAGCAGCCCCGTTAGGGCCAGGGGGGTTGGCACTGAAGCTTTCTTT	CASSPVRARGVGTEAFF
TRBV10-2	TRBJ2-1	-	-	TGCGCCAGCAGTGAGTCCGGAGGGTACAATGAGCAGTTCTTC	CASSESGGYNEQFF
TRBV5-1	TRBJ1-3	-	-	TGCGCCAGCAGCTTGGACAGTGCCTCTGGAAACACCATATATTTT	CASSLDSASGNTIYF
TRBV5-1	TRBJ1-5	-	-	TGCGCCAGCAGCCAAATGCCAGGGAGCAATCAGCCCCAGCATTTT	CASSQMPGSNQPQHF
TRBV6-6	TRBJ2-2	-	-	TGTGCCAGCCAGGGCGCGAACACCGGGGAGCTGTTTTTT	CASQGANTGELFF
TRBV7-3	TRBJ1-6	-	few	TGTGCCAGCAGCTACGACCACGAGGGTTCACCCCTCCACTTT	CASSYDHEGSPLHF
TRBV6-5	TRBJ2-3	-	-	TGTGCCAGCAGTTACTCGAGGACAGCCGCTCGGGATACGCAGTATTTT	CASSYSRTAARDTQYF
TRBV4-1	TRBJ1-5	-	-	TGCGCCAGCAGCCAAGACCAGGGGTACAATCAGCCCCAGCATTTT	CASSQDQGYNQPQHF
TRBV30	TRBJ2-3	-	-	TGTGCCTGGAGGACAGCCGGGACTTCTAGCACAGATACGCAGTATTTT	CAWRTAGTSSTDTQYF
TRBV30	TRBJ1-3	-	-	TGTGCCTGGAGTTCAAAGACAGTGATCACTGGAAACACCATATATTTT	CAWSSKTVITGNTIYF